The next 2 T cell receptor beta chains were all read from a single sample in a study of blood T cell repertoires in COVID-19. Assay used: immunoSEQ multiplex PCR; TCRdb lists only in-frame clones, some missing. The sample lists roughly 230,000 clones, around 83% occurring once. The sequenced sample was peripheral blood. Receptors originate from a woman between 50 and 59 years old with acute or convalescent COVID-19.

The V and J genes are TRBV21-1 and TRBJ2-7; the table assigns TRBD1, which was not confirmed against the DNA. TRBV21-1 counts as a pseudogene. This CDR3 is 17 amino acids long. CDR3 amino acids: CASSNKVIRTSSYEQYF. DNA for the CDR3: TGTGCCAGCAGCAATAAAGTAATTAGGACAAGCTCCTACGAGCAGTACTTC.

V gene TRBV24-1 combines with J gene TRBJ2-1; 7 bases agree with TRBD2. Germline V gene data show CDR1 as KGHDR and CDR2 as SFDVKD. There are 18 residues in the CDR3. Trimming took 0 bases from V and 6 from J; bases not matched to a gene: 13. In DNA form, the CDR3 reads TGTGCCACCAGTGATTTGAGGAGGGGAGGGGCGGGTATCAATGAGCAGTTCTTC. Amino acid sequence: CATSDLRRGGAGINEQFF.